Reported below is one T cell receptor beta chain. Its antigen is as yet unknown. Sequenced by immunoSEQ multiplex PCR; TCRdb stores in-frame clones only, minus some. Seen here are about 7,400 clones, roughly 79% observed once, and the top ten hold about 12%. In germline, CDR1 is PRHDT, CDR2 FYEKMQ (reference sequence). Trimming shortened V by 8 bases and J by 0 bases, and 7 bases separated the two germline ends. There are 12 residues in the CDR3. The data are from a study of vaccination effects on CD4 cells after COVID-19. Study findings and constraints: By a late point after vaccination, infection- and vaccine-induced clones had shrunk markedly through clonal contraction.

Expansion of antigen-specific CD4+ T cells with viral peptide pools was carried out by the ViraFEST assay before sequencing. CD4+ T cells were isolated after around ten days of culture. Supplemented with roughly 9 IU/ml IL-2 and approximately 10 ug/ml peptides, two million PBMC per well were kept in culture. The chain is built from TRBV13 and TRBJ1-1; perhaps TRBD1 as D (6 bases). The sample was CD4+ T cells from PBMCs cultured with HCoV-229E spike peptides, taken before COVID-19 vaccination. This TCR derives from a human donor who received a COVID-19 vaccine. This CDR3 reads CASGTLNTEAFF. CDR3 in DNA: TGTGCCAGCGGGACATTGAACACTGAAGCTTTCTTT.